A selection of T cell receptor beta chains follows, all from one sample in a study of T-cell memory formation after mild COVID-19. TCRdb reprocessed the 5' RACE reads via MiXCR and lists one record per CDR3 protein. The sample gives about 68,000 distinct CDR3 sequences, approximately 15% of which show up once; about 33% is in the top ten. Source material: PBMCs or a T cell subset sorted from them (not recorded which). These receptors originate from an adult woman who had mild COVID-19 (a few samples of this study predate the infection). Cell type and time point are not known. The CDR3 runs from the conserved cysteine through the conserved F or W. A D gene is named only where the DNA matches it firmly. A clone size is listed for some rows: how often the clone was seen (once, few, many), or a class if it is expanded.

TRBJ2-3,TRBD2,few,TRBV24-1,TGTGCCACCAGTGGCCTAGCGGGAGATACGCAGTATTTT,CATSGLAGDTQYF
TRBJ2-1,.,.,TRBV11-1,TGTGCCAGCAGCTGGGGAAATGAGCAGTTCTTC,CASSWGNEQFF
TRBJ2-7,TRBD2,.,TRBV13,TGTGCCAGCAGTTCCGAAAGGATAGCGGGAGCCTACGAGCAGTACTTC,CASSSERIAGAYEQYF
TRBJ2-5,TRBD2,many,TRBV4-1,TGCGCCAGCAGCCTGTTCGGGTCTAGCGGGGGGTTTGAGACCCAGTACTTC,CASSLFGSSGGFETQYF
TRBJ2-1,TRBD1,.,TRBV2,TGTGCCAGCAGTCGGGTAGGGGGCGCTACAGATGAGCAGTTCTTC,CASSRVGGATDEQFF
TRBJ2-5,.,.,TRBV11-3,TGTGCCAGCAGCTTAGAGGCCGCAGAGACCCAGTACTTC,CASSLEAAETQYF
TRBJ2-1,.,many,TRBV20-1,TGCAGTGCTAGTTCTGGACCGGACCCTCGGTCTGAGCAGTTCTTC,CSASSGPDPRSEQFF
TRBJ2-3,.,few,TRBV10-3,TGTGCCATCAGTTCGCCGGGCGGGGGCACAGATACGCAGTATTTT,CAISSPGGGTDTQYF
TRBJ2-3,.,.,TRBV24-1,TGTGCCACCATCATTGAGGACAGAAATACGCAGTATTTT,CATIIEDRNTQYF
TRBJ1-1,.,.,TRBV5-1,TGCGCCAGCAGCCTCTCGAGATCGTTTAACACTGAAGCTTTCTTT,CASSLSRSFNTEAFF
TRBJ2-5,TRBD1,few,TRBV7-8,TGTGCCAGCAGCTTGGAGGTGTTCAGGGGGCTCGAGACCCAGTACTTC,CASSLEVFRGLETQYF
TRBJ1-2,.,.,TRBV4-3,TGCGCCAGCAGCCACTCGGCCAACGGGGTCGACGGCTACACCTTC,CASSHSANGVDGYTF
TRBJ2-7,.,many,TRBV20-1,TGCAGTGCTAGGGACGGCCCTATGGCCTACGAGCAGTACTTC,CSARDGPMAYEQYF
TRBJ2-7,.,many,TRBV27,TGTGCCAGCAGTTTGTTCGGCGAGCAGTACTTC,CASSLFGEQYF
TRBJ2-1,.,many,TRBV7-8,TGTGCCAGCAGCTTAGGAACTAGTTTAACTAATGAGCAGTTCTTC,CASSLGTSLTNEQFF
TRBJ2-3,TRBD2,.,TRBV12-3/TRBV12-4,TGTGCCAGCAGTTTGCTAGCGGGGAGCACAGATACGCAGTATTTT,CASSLLAGSTDTQYF
TRBJ2-7,TRBD1,.,TRBV7-9,TGTGCCAGCAGCCCCCCGGACAGGTCTACCTACGAGCAGTACTTC,CASSPPDRSTYEQYF
TRBJ2-3,.,many,TRBV7-9,TGTGCCAGCAGCTTATCGGGAGATACGCAGTATTTT,CASSLSGDTQYF
TRBJ2-2,TRBD1,many,TRBV20-1,TGCAGTGCTAGAGATCAAGCAGGGGGCGACATCGGGGAGCTGTTTTTT,CSARDQAGGDIGELFF
TRBJ2-4,TRBD1,few,TRBV5-1,TGCGCCAGCAGCGAGGGACAGAAAAACATTCAGTACTTC,CASSEGQKNIQYF
TRBJ2-7,TRBD1,.,TRBV7-6,TGTGCCAGCAGCGGACCGGGACAGAGGTCCTACGAGCAGTACTTC,CASSGPGQRSYEQYF
TRBJ2-7,.,.,TRBV5-1,TGCGCCAGCAGCTTGTCTTGGCCCCCGGGCGAGCAGTACTTC,CASSLSWPPGEQYF
TRBJ1-2,TRBD1,.,TRBV6-6,TGTGCCGGCAAACAGGGGGATAACTATGGCTACACCTTC,CAGKQGDNYGYTF
TRBJ1-6,.,.,TRBV2,TGTGCCAGCAGTTTGAGGGCCGACGTAAGGAATTCACCCCTCCACTTT,CASSLRADVRNSPLHF
TRBJ1-1,.,.,TRBV12-3/TRBV12-4,TGTGCCAGCAGCCAAGGGGTACTCATGAACACTGAAGCTTTCTTT,CASSQGVLMNTEAFF
TRBJ2-7,.,.,TRBV2,TGTGCCAGCAGTGACGGCGAGCAGTACTTC,CASSDGEQYF
TRBJ2-7,.,.,TRBV27,TGTGCCAGCAGTTTATCCGGGAACTCCTACGAGCAGTACTTC,CASSLSGNSYEQYF
TRBJ2-3,TRBD2,.,TRBV7-9,TGTGCCAGCAGCTCCCTCCGGCTAGCGGGGGACCCGATCCAAGATACGCAGTATTTT,CASSSLRLAGDPIQDTQYF
TRBJ1-1,TRBD1,.,TRBV9,TGTGCCAGCAGCCCCCGGACAGGGATCATGAACACTGAAGCTTTCTTT,CASSPRTGIMNTEAFF
TRBJ1-2,.,.,TRBV29-1,TGCAGCGTTGGGAGCGCCAGCCTTTCTAGTAACTATGGCTACACCTTC,CSVGSASLSSNYGYTF
TRBJ2-1,.,many,TRBV7-2,TGTGCCAGCAGCCCCGGGACCGGCTACAATGAGCAGTTCTTC,CASSPGTGYNEQFF
TRBJ2-7,TRBD2,.,TRBV7-8,TGTGCCAGCAGCACTGGGACTAGCGGAATCTACGAGCAGTACTTC,CASSTGTSGIYEQYF
TRBJ2-1,.,few,TRBV14,TGTGCCAGCAGCCACTTGGGGGGTTTCGGAGATGAGCAGTTCTTC,CASSHLGGFGDEQFF
TRBJ2-3,.,many,TRBV4-3,TGCGCCAGCAGCCAAGATATAGGAGCTTTCCCAGATACGCAGTATTTT,CASSQDIGAFPDTQYF
TRBJ2-1,TRBD2,few,TRBV20-1,TGCAGTGCCACGACTAGCGGGGGAGCTTTTGGTGAGCAGTTCTTC,CSATTSGGAFGEQFF
TRBJ2-1,.,.,TRBV6-5,TGTGCCAGCAGTTACTCCACCGGGACACCCCCCTACAATGAGCAGTTCTTC,CASSYSTGTPPYNEQFF
TRBJ2-7,.,few,TRBV4-3,TGCGCCAGCAGCCAAGTAGCGAGGGGGAGCTCCTACGAGCAGTACTTC,CASSQVARGSSYEQYF
TRBJ2-1,.,.,TRBV12-3/TRBV12-4,TGTGCCAGCAGTTTCCGGGACGTTCGCTTGGACAATGAGCAGTTCTTC,CASSFRDVRLDNEQFF
TRBJ2-1,TRBD1,few,TRBV4-1,TGCGCCAGCAGCCCAGGGACAGGGGGTAATGAGCAGTTCTTC,CASSPGTGGNEQFF
TRBJ2-1,TRBD2,few,TRBV15,TGTGCCACCATCGACCCTAGCGGGGGGGCGGTCTACAATGAGCAGTTCTTC,CATIDPSGGAVYNEQFF
TRBJ2-7,.,few,TRBV4-2,TGTGCCAGCAGCCAGTCCGGGGGCTACGAGCAGTACTTC,CASSQSGGYEQYF
TRBJ2-7,.,few,TRBV11-2,TGTGCCAGCAGCCCCGCCGGGCAGGGCGGCTACGAGCAGTACTTC,CASSPAGQGGYEQYF
TRBJ2-2,TRBD2,few,TRBV4-1,TGCGCCAGCAGCCATATAGGGCTACTAGCGGGGGGGCCGGACGGGGAGCTGTTTTTT,CASSHIGLLAGGPDGELFF
TRBJ2-7,TRBD2,.,TRBV27,TGTGCCTGCGCTAGCGGGATGTGGGCCTACGAGCAGTACTTC,CACASGMWAYEQYF
TRBJ2-3,TRBD2,few,TRBV6-5,TGTGCCAGCGGTAGCGGGAACACAGATACGCAGTATTTT,CASGSGNTDTQYF
TRBJ1-3,.,.,TRBV2,TGTGCCAGCAGTGAGGGGGATCTCTCTGGAAACACCATATATTTT,CASSEGDLSGNTIYF
TRBJ2-1,.,few,TRBV19,TGTGCCAGTAGAATGAGTTCATACAATGAGCAGTTCTTC,CASRMSSYNEQFF
TRBJ2-2,.,.,TRBV11-2,TGTGCCAGCAGCTCCAGTACCGGGACTTCGAACACCGGGGAGCTGTTTTTT,CASSSSTGTSNTGELFF